The 18 T cell receptor beta chains listed next were all sequenced from one sample in a study of cytomegalovirus exposure and HLA in healthy donors (dated by TCRdb to the late 2010s). Receptors were amplified or captured by the immunoSEQ multiplex PCR assay. For the multiplex PCR, a mixture combining 60 forward primers for TCR Vbeta segments and 13 reverse primers for TCR Jbeta segments was used. The table comes from immuneACCESS by way of TCRdb, which keeps in-frame sequences with V and J called. Part of the clones is missing from these tables; in studies checked, under half for an unresolved V gene and the rest for unknown reasons. The table kept for this sample lists 150,000 to 200,000 clones. The top ten clones comprise approximately 2.3% of the sample. The sample was PBMCs. Receptor source: a man aged 25-45 years in good health and CMV-seronegative.

This sequence joins TRBV9 and TRBJ1-4; D perhaps matches TRBD1 (6 bases). Germline values: CDR1 SGDLS, CDR2 YYNGEE. The CDR3 loop spans 15 amino acids. Deletions cut 2 bases from V and 7 bases from J, with 15 bases between. The CDR3 DNA follows: TGTGCCAGCAGCGTGATGGGGGGGCAGGGTGAAAAACTGTTTTTT. As protein: CASSVMGGQGEKLFF.

The chain is built from TRBV28 and TRBJ2-2; D is unresolved. The CDR3 is 13 residues long. V lost 1 base and J lost 6, with 6 bases in between. Germline V gene data show CDR1 as MDHEN and CDR2 as SYDVKM. CDR3 in amino acids: CASSLLRSGELFF. CDR3 sequence (DNA): TGTGCCAGCAGTTTATTACGGTCCGGGGAGCTGTTTTTT.

The V call is TRBV2, the J call TRBJ2-5, with 7 bases matching TRBD2. Germline V gives CDR1 SNHLY, CDR2 FYNNEI. The CDR3 totals 12 residues. V gave up 5 bases and J gave up 11 bases; unmatched junction bases: 8. CDR3 residues: CASSSGREEQYF. The CDR3 nucleotides read TGTGCCAGCAGTTCGGGACGGGAGGAGCAGTACTTC.

The V call is TRBV11-2, the J call TRBJ2-5; no definite D call. The germline gives CDR1 SGHAT, CDR2 FQNNGV. Trimming stripped 1 base from V and 5 bases from J, with 5 bases between. The CDR3 totals 12 residues. The CDR3: CASSLVLETQYF. The CDR3 bases are TGTGCCAGCAGCTTAGTTCTGGAGACCCAGTACTTC. The full variable domain, rest sourced from reference TRBV11-2 and TRBJ2-5, is EAGVAQSPRYKIIEKRQSVAFWCNPISGHATLYWYQQILGQGPKLLIQFQNNGVVDDSQLPKDRFSAERLKGVDSTLKIQPAKLEDSAVYLCASSLVLETQYFGPGTRLLVL.

The chain links TRBV7-9 to TRBJ1-1; the D is unclear. The CDR3 is 14 residues long. Trimming took off 2 bases at V and 3 bases at J, with 10 bases between the two ends. From germline, CDR1 is SEHNR and CDR2 FQNEAQ (reference sequence). The CDR3 sequence is CASSLRGIDTEAFF. The CDR3 DNA reads as TGTGCCAGCAGCTTAAGAGGGATCGACACTGAAGCTTTCTTT.

V usage is TRBV2 and J usage is TRBJ2-6; unclear D gene. The CDR3 runs to 12 residues. CDR1 SNHLY and CDR2 FYNNEI come from the germline V gene. Deletions cut 11 bases from V and 3 bases from J, with 8 bases between. The CDR3 loop reads CAQGGGANVLTF. CDR3 nucleotides: TGTGCCCAAGGCGGTGGGGCCAACGTCCTGACTTTC.

The V gene is TRBV19, the J gene TRBJ2-3; a possible D gene is TRBD1 (5 bases). Per germline, CDR1 LNHDA and CDR2 SQIVND (reference sequence). V lost 1 base and J 1 base, leaving 6 bases between the germline ends. The CDR3 has 14 residues. CDR3 DNA sequence: TGTGCCAGTAGTATAGCGACAGGCACAGATACGCAGTATTTT. Amino acid sequence: CASSIATGTDTQYF.

The chain links TRBV19 to TRBJ2-7; TRBD2 matches 9 bases. V dropped 5 bases and J dropped 1; count of bases not matched to a gene: 6. Germline V gene data show CDR1 as LNHDA and CDR2 as SQIVND (reference sequence). CDR3 length equals 15 residues. CDR3 in DNA: TGTGCCAGTAGTGGGCTAGCGGGACGGTCCTACGAGCAGTACTTC. Translating gives CASSGLAGRSYEQYF.

J is TRBJ2-1 and V is TRBV6-4; 9 bases map to TRBD2. Per the germline V gene, CDR1 is MRHNA and CDR2 is SNTAGT. J lost 2 bases, V lost 2 bases, and 7 bases had no gene match. The CDR3 is 17 residues long. CDR3 in DNA: TGTGCCAGCAGTGACCTTGGTGCTAGCGGGACCTACAATGAGCAGTTCTTC. Its protein is CASSDLGASGTYNEQFF.

This chain links TRBV11-3 with TRBJ2-2; TRBD2 matches 9 bases. V was pared by 1 base and J by 5 bases, with 8 bases of the junction left unmatched. Germline V gene lookup returns CDR1 SGHNT and CDR2 YENEEA. This CDR3 is built from 17 residues. The CDR3 sequence: CASSLGATSGATGELFF. The CDR3 DNA is TGTGCCAGCAGCTTAGGTGCGACTAGCGGAGCTACCGGGGAGCTGTTTTTT.

The chain links TRBV12-5 to TRBJ1-5; 9 nucleotides align to TRBD1. V dropped 6 bases and J dropped 4; count of bases not matched to a gene: 1. The CDR3 length is 13 residues. Germline-derived CDR1 and CDR2 are LGHNT and FRNRAP. The CDR3 loop reads CASGGTGNQPQHF. The CDR3 nucleotides read TGTGCTAGTGGAGGGACAGGGAATCAGCCCCAGCATTTT.

V gene TRBV14 combines with J gene TRBJ1-1; D not certain. V was cut by 10 bases and J by 0 bases, with 12 bases left in between. The CDR3 loop spans 13 amino acids. CDR1 and CDR2 (germline): SGHDN, FVKESK. CDR3 in DNA: TGTGCCACCCAGAAAAGTTTGAACACTGAAGCTTTCTTT. Amino acids: CATQKSLNTEAFF.

V gene TRBV20-1 combines with J gene TRBJ2-7, with TRBD2 as a possible D gene (6 bases). Germline V gene data show CDR1 as DFQATT and CDR2 as SNEGSKA (reference sequence). The CDR3 loop spans 11 amino acids. The CDR3 DNA reads TGCAGCTCACTAGCTGGGTACGAGCAGTACTTC. It specifies CSSLAGYEQYF.

CDR3 region: CASRRHSAGYTF. The DNA for the CDR3 is TGTGCCAGCAGAAGACACTCGGCTGGCTACACCTTC. The chain combines TRBV28 with TRBJ1-2; D remains ambiguous. Germline V gene lookup returns CDR1 MDHEN and CDR2 SYDVKM. The CDR3 runs to 12 residues. Between the trimmed V and J ends, which lost 6 bases and 7 bases, there was a span of 12 bases.

The chain uses TRBV9 and TRBJ1-5; TRBD1 agrees at 8 bases. Germline trimming cut 0 bases from V and 6 bases from J; bases unmatched to any gene: 2. The CDR3 runs 14 residues. Germline CDR1 and CDR2: SGDLS and YYNGEE. The CDR3 loop reads CASSVVDRGQPQHF. Here the CDR3 DNA reads TGTGCCAGCAGCGTAGTAGACAGGGGTCAGCCCCAGCATTTT.

The rearrangement links TRBV5-1 to TRBJ2-7; D perhaps matches TRBD2 (5 bases). The CDR3 runs 13 residues. Trimming took off 5 bases at V and 2 bases at J, with 11 bases between the two ends. The germline gives CDR1 SGHRS, CDR2 YFSETQ. As DNA, the CDR3 is TGCGCCAGCAGGCTAGCAGGTGCCTACGAGCAGTACTTC. Translating it yields CASRLAGAYEQYF.

The chain couples TRBV6-1 to TRBJ2-7, with D perhaps matching TRBD1 (6 bases). The CDR3 contains 15 residues. V lost 4 bases to trimming and J lost 2 bases, with 15 bases between them. Per the germline V gene, CDR1 is MNHNS and CDR2 is SASEGT. CDR3 nucleotides: TGTGCCAGCAGTGCCTACGGGACACAAACCTACGAGCAGTACTTC. Encoded protein: CASSAYGTQTYEQYF.

The chain joins TRBV6-5 to TRBJ2-7, with a weak D call TRBD2 (5 bases). V was clipped by 6 bases and J by 4 bases, with 13 bases between them. This CDR3 comprises 13 residues. CDR1 and CDR2 (germline): MNHEY, SVGAGI. The CDR3 is CASRRTDHYEQYF. The CDR3 DNA reads TGTGCCAGCAGAAGGACTGATCATTACGAGCAGTACTTC.